The 5 T cell receptor beta chains reported below all come from one sample, sequenced in a study of T cells in Graves' hyperthyroidism and ophthalmopathy. Amplification yielded TCR beta CDR3 regions, with RNA transcripts as the source. First-round RT-PCR targeting the TCR CDR3 was performed with the HTBI primer set. Each CDR3 protein gets one entry after TCRdb re-called the multiplex PCR reads with MiXCR. The data contain some 350,000 distinct CDR3 sequences, over 12% of them singletons. The sequenced sample was blood. The source of these receptors is a woman aged 55-75 years with Graves' ophthalmopathy.

This clonotype appeared many times. The rearrangement uses TRBV27 and TRBJ2-7; no clear D gene. The germline V gene has CDR1 MNHEY and CDR2 SMNVEV (reference sequence). Trimming left V 3 bases short and J 6 bases short, with 15 bases between. CDR3 length equals 14 residues. The CDR3 spells CASSFSPGPSEQYF. CDR3 coding DNA: TGTGCCAGCAGTTTCTCCCCCGGTCCCTCCGAGCAGTACTTC.

This clonotype was recorded once. The chain joins TRBV19 to TRBJ1-5, with D possibly matching TRBD1 (6 bases). The germline V and J ends were trimmed by 5 bases and 6 bases, with 11 bases remaining between them. Germline V CDR1 and CDR2: LNHDA, SQIVND (reference sequence). This CDR3 comprises 13 residues. This CDR3 is CASSWGGGQPQHF. CDR3 in DNA: TGTGCCAGTAGTTGGGGGGGCGGTCAGCCCCAGCATTTT.

This clonotype is a singleton in its sample. A much larger clone lies one base from this, so it may be a read error. V usage is TRBV30 and J usage is TRBJ2-7; 13 positions match TRBD2. Germline CDR1 GTSNPN, CDR2 SVGIG (reference sequence). V shed 3 bases and J 7 bases; nucleotides not matched to a gene: 12. This CDR3 is 16 amino acids long. The CDR3 DNA reads as TGTGCCTGGAGAGGGACTAGCGGGATTCAAGGTGGAGAGCAGTACTTC. Its protein product is CAWRGTSGIQGGEQYF.

This clonotype has a count of ten or more. The chain recombines TRBV3-1 with TRBJ2-2; D might be TRBD2 (5 bases). This CDR3 spans 17 amino acids. The V gene's germline CDR1 is LGHDT and CDR2 YNNKEL (reference sequence). V lost 1 base, J lost 4 bases, and 16 bases lay in between. The CDR3 DNA sequence: TGTGCCAGCAGCCAAGGACGGGGTAGCGTACGCACCGGGGAGCTGTTTTTT. Translating gives CASSQGRGSVRTGELFF.

This clonotype was seen many times. The rearrangement links TRBV5-1 to TRBJ2-3, with 9 positions matching TRBD2. This CDR3 is 15 amino acids long. V lost 3 bases to trimming and J lost 7 bases; unmatched junction nucleotides: 9. Germline V lookup: CDR1 SGHRS, CDR2 YFSETQ. The CDR3 protein is CASSSNSGRTNTQYF. The CDR3 nucleotides read TGCGCCAGCAGCTCGAATAGCGGGAGAACGAATACGCAGTATTTT.